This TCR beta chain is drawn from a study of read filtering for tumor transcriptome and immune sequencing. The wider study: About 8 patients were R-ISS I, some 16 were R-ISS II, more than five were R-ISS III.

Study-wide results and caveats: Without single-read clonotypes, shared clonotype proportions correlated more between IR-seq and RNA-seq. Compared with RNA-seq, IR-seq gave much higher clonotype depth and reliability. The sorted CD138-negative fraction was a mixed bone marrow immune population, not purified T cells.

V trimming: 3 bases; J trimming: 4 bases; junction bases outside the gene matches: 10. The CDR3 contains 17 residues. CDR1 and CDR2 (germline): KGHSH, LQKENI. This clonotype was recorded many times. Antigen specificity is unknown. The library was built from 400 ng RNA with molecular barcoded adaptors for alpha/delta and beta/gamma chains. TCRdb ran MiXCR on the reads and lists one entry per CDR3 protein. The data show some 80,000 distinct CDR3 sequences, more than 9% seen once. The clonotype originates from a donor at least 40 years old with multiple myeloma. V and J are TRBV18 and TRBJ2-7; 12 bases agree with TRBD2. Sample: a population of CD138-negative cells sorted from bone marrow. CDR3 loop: CASSPTPPTSGRYEQYF. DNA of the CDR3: TGTGCCAGCTCACCTACCCCGCCGACTAGCGGGAGATACGAGCAGTACTTC.